A selection of T cell receptor beta chains follows, all from one sample in a study of post-analysis software for immune sequencing data. TCRdb re-called the PCR reads through MiXCR, storing one row per CDR3 protein. This table has more than 500,000 distinct CDR3 sequences, roughly 34% appearing once. The sequencing input was blood. The receptors derive from a girl aged 2-17 years with multiple sclerosis. Each CDR3 is given with its conserved first and last residue. The D gene is left open where the match is weak. Clone size is not always given. Where it is, it says once, few, many or a class for expanded clones.

V gene	clone size	D gene	J gene	CDR3 DNA	CDR3 protein
TRBV2	-	TRBD1	TRBJ1-2	TGTGCCAGCGTCGAGACAGGGGGAGCTAACTATGGCTACACCTTC	CASVETGGANYGYTF
TRBV7-9	-	-	TRBJ1-4	TGTGCCAGCAGCTATCTCAGGGAACGCGAAAAACTGTTTTTT	CASSYLREREKLFF
TRBV28	-	TRBD2	TRBJ2-1	TGTGCCAGCAGTTTCAACGGGGGGTCCCCTGAGCAGTTCTTC	CASSFNGGSPEQFF
TRBV27	few	-	TRBJ1-2	TGTGCCAGCAGTTTATCCCGAAGCACCAACTATGGCTACACCTTC	CASSLSRSTNYGYTF
TRBV24-1	-	TRBD2	TRBJ2-4	TGTGCCACCAGTGAGGGAGGGGTCGTCAAAAACATTCAGTACTTC	CATSEGGVVKNIQYF
TRBV9	-	-	TRBJ2-1	TGTGCCAGCAGCCCCAGCTCTGTCGAGCAGTTCTTC	CASSPSSVEQFF
TRBV4-1	-	TRBD1	TRBJ1-4	TGCGCCGGCAGCCCGGTCTTCGGGACAGGGCATGAAAAACTGTTTTTT	CAGSPVFGTGHEKLFF
TRBV20-1	few	-	TRBJ1-1	TGCAGTGCTGCCGGGACACCGAACACTGAAGCTTTCTTT	CSAAGTPNTEAFF
TRBV6-2/TRBV6-3	-	-	TRBJ2-7	TGTGCCAGCAGTCCCCTGTCTGTCGAGCAGTACTTC	CASSPLSVEQYF
TRBV20-1	-	-	TRBJ2-5	TGCAGTGCCCTAGGACAAGAAGAGACCCAGTACTTC	CSALGQEETQYF
TRBV11-3	-	-	TRBJ1-4	TGTGCCAGCAGCTCACAATTGGGGGACGAAAAACTGTTTTTT	CASSSQLGDEKLFF
TRBV20-1	-	TRBD1	TRBJ1-2	TGCAGTGCTCGGGACAGGGGTATAGATGGCTACACCTTC	CSARDRGIDGYTF
TRBV4-1	many	-	TRBJ2-1	TGCGCCAGCAGCCAGTATCCGGACGCGCCTGAGCAGTTCTTC	CASSQYPDAPEQFF
TRBV12-3/TRBV12-4	few	TRBD1	TRBJ1-2	TGTGCCAGCAGTTTGGCGCAGGGGGCAGGCGGCTACACCTTC	CASSLAQGAGGYTF
TRBV5-1	few	TRBD1	TRBJ2-7	TGCGCCAGCAGGCCGGACAGGTTTGACGAGCAGTACTTC	CASRPDRFDEQYF
TRBV7-2	-	-	TRBJ2-7	TGTGCCAGCAGCTGGGGAAGGACGGTCCACGAGCAGTACTTC	CASSWGRTVHEQYF
TRBV5-6	-	-	TRBJ1-2	TGTGCCAGCAGCCGAGAGAACAGCGTCGGCTACACCTTC	CASSRENSVGYTF
TRBV20-1	few	TRBD2	TRBJ2-5	TGCAGTGCTATAGGGACTAGCGGGGTGCAAGAGACCCAGTACTTC	CSAIGTSGVQETQYF
TRBV28	-	-	TRBJ2-1	TGTGCCAGCAGTTTATATGGCCGGAGTAATGAGCAGTTCTTC	CASSLYGRSNEQFF
TRBV4-1	-	-	TRBJ2-2	TGCGCCAGCAGCCACCGAGGACTGGAGGTCACCGGGGAGCTGTTTTTT	CASSHRGLEVTGELFF
TRBV1	-	-	TRBJ2-1	TGCACCAGCAGCCCCAACCGCGGGCAGGCTAACAATGAGCAGTTCTTC	CTSSPNRGQANNEQFF
TRBV19	-	-	TRBJ2-6	TGTGCCAGTAGTGGGACGGAGGGCTCTGGGGCCAACGTCCTGACTTTC	CASSGTEGSGANVLTF
TRBV6-6	-	-	TRBJ1-1	TGTGCCAGCGCGCTGGGGGGCGGGATTGAAGCTTTCTTT	CASALGGGIEAFF
TRBV20-1	-	-	TRBJ2-3	TGCAGTGCTTACCCGACTGGGGGCGCTAGCACAGATACGCAGTATTTT	CSAYPTGGASTDTQYF
TRBV7-2	few	-	TRBJ2-1	TGTGCCAGCAGCTTAGACCAGCTCTACAATGAGCAGTTCTTC	CASSLDQLYNEQFF
TRBV27	-	TRBD1	TRBJ2-5	TGTGCCAGCAGCTTGGACAGGGATGGTGAGACCCAGTACTTC	CASSLDRDGETQYF
TRBV12-3/TRBV12-4	few	TRBD1	TRBJ1-5	TGTGCCAGCAATACGGACAGGAGGAATCAGCCCCAGCATTTT	CASNTDRRNQPQHF
TRBV4-1	few	TRBD1	TRBJ2-7	TGCGCCAGCAGCCAAACGGGGACAGTGTACGAGCAGTACTTC	CASSQTGTVYEQYF
TRBV20-1	few	-	TRBJ2-7	TGCAGTGCTAGAGATCCTACTCACCCCTACGAGCAGTACTTC	CSARDPTHPYEQYF
TRBV5-5	once	-	TRBJ1-2	TGTGCCAGCAGCTTAGATGGGTGGGGGCTGGATGGCTACACCTTC	CASSLDGWGLDGYTF
TRBV7-2	many	-	TRBJ2-5	TGTGCCAGCAGTCGACTCGGAGAGACCCAGTACTTC	CASSRLGETQYF
TRBV12-3/TRBV12-4	few	-	TRBJ1-2	TGTGCCAGCAGTTTAGCCCCGGCTGGCTACACCTTC	CASSLAPAGYTF
TRBV11-2	few	TRBD2	TRBJ2-5	TGTGCCAGCAGCCCGCCGTGGGAGGGTAGAGAGACCCAGTACTTC	CASSPPWEGRETQYF
TRBV7-9	-	-	TRBJ1-5	TGTGCCAGCAGCCCGTACTGGGATAGCAATCGGCCCCAGCATTTT	CASSPYWDSNRPQHF
TRBV4-2	few	-	TRBJ2-1	TGTGCCAGCAGCCAAGCGGGCGGGGGCCCCAATGAGCAGTTCTTC	CASSQAGGGPNEQFF
TRBV5-5	few	-	TRBJ1-1	TGTGCCAGCAGATTGATGGTACGCGGACAGCAAGCTTTCTTT	CASRLMVRGQQAFF
TRBV20-1	few	-	TRBJ2-7	TGCAGTGCCAGAGCCCTCAGGTCCCTCTACGAGCAGTACTTC	CSARALRSLYEQYF
TRBV12-3/TRBV12-4	-	-	TRBJ1-5	TGTGCCAGCAGTTTAGGGACTCCAAGTAATCAGCCCCAGCATTTT	CASSLGTPSNQPQHF
TRBV6-6	-	TRBD2	TRBJ2-3	TGTGCCAGCACCCCCCTAGCGGGGCGCACAGATACGCAGTATTTT	CASTPLAGRTDTQYF
TRBV6-1	few	TRBD2	TRBJ2-5	TGTGCCAGCGCTCTACCTAGCGGGGTGGAGACCCAGTACTTC	CASALPSGVETQYF
TRBV20-1	few	TRBD1	TRBJ2-3	TGCAGTGCTAGGGACCCCGGGACAGAGAATGGGATGAGGCAGTATTTT	CSARDPGTENGMRQYF
TRBV6-6	few	-	TRBJ2-5	TGTGCCAGCGGCCAGCGATCAGGGGGGCAAGAGACCCAGTACTTC	CASGQRSGGQETQYF
TRBV19	-	-	TRBJ2-5	TGTGCCAGTAGTATAGTCGGGGAACGGTGGACCCAGTACTTC	CASSIVGERWTQYF
TRBV12-3/TRBV12-4	once	-	TRBJ2-3	TGTGCCAGCAGCCGGAGCGCGAGCACAGATACGCAGTATTTT	CASSRSASTDTQYF
TRBV29-1	few	-	TRBJ1-2	TGCAGCGTTAAAGACTATGGCTACACCTTC	CSVKDYGYTF
TRBV5-1	few	-	TRBJ2-5	TGCGCCAGCAGCTCTATGGGAGAGACCCAGTACTTC	CASSSMGETQYF
TRBV6-5	-	TRBD1	TRBJ2-3	TGTGCCAGCAGCCCCGGGGACAGGGGGAGCACAGATACGCAGTATTTT	CASSPGDRGSTDTQYF
TRBV7-2	-	-	TRBJ2-7	TGTGCCAGCAACCGGGTCATCCCTCCCTACGAGCAGTACTTC	CASNRVIPPYEQYF
TRBV20-1	-	-	TRBJ2-5	TGCAGTGCTAGAGGGAACACCGAGACCCAGTACTTC	CSARGNTETQYF
TRBV6-5	-	-	TRBJ1-2	TGTGCCAGCAGCCGGACGGACGCTAACTATGGCCACACCTTC	CASSRTDANYGHTF